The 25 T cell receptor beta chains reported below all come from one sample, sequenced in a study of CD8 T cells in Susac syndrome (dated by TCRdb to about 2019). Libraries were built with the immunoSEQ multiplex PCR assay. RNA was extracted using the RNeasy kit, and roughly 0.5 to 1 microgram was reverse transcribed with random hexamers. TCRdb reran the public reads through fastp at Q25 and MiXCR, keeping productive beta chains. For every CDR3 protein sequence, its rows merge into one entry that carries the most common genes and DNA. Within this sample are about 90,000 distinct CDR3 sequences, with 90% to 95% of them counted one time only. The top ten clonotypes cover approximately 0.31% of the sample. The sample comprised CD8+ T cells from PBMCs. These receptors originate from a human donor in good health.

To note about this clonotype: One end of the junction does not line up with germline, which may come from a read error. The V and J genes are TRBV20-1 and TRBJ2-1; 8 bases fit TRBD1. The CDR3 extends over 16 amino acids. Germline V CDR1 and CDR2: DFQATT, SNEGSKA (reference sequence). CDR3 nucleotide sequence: TGCAGTGCTGAGAACTCCCGGGACAGGCCTAACAATGAGCGGTTCTTC. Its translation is CSAENSRDRPNNERFF.

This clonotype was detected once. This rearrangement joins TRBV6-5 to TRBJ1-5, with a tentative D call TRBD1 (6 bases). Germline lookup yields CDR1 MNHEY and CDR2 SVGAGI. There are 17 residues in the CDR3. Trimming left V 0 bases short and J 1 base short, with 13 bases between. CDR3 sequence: CASSYSRGGVSNQPQHF. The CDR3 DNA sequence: TGTGCCAGCAGTTACTCAAGAGGGGGTGTAAGCAATCAGCCCCAGCATTTT.

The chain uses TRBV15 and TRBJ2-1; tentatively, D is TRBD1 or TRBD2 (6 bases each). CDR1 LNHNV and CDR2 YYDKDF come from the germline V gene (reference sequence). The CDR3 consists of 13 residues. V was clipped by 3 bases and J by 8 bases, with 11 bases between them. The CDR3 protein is CATSRIGGYEQFF. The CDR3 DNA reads TGTGCCACCAGCAGGATAGGGGGGTATGAGCAGTTCTTC.

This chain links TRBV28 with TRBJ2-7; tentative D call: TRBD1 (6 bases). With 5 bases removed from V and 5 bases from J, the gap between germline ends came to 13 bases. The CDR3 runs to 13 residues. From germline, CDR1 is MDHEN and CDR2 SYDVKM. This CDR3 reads CASSKPGDHEQYF. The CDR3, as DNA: TGTGCCAGCAGTAAACCAGGGGACCACGAGCAGTACTTC.

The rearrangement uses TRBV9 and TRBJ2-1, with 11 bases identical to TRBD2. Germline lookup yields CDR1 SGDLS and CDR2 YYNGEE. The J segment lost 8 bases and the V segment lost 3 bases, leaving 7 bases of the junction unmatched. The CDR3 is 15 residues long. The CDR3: CASSAPSGGIDEQFF. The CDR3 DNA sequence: TGTGCCAGCAGCGCGCCTAGCGGGGGGATCGATGAGCAGTTCTTC.

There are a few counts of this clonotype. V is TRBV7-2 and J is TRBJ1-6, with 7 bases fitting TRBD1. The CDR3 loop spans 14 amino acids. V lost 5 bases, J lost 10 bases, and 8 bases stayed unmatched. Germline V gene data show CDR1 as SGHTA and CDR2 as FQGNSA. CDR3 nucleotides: TGTGCCAGCAGCGTCGACAGGGTCGGCTCACCCCTCCACTTT. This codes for CASSVDRVGSPLHF. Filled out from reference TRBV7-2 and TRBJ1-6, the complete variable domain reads GAGVSQSPSNKVTEKGKDVELRCDPISGHTALYWYRQSLGQGLEFLIYFQGNSAPDKSGLPSDRFSAERTGGSVSTLTIQRTQQEDSAVYLCASSVDRVGSPLHFGNGTRLTVT.

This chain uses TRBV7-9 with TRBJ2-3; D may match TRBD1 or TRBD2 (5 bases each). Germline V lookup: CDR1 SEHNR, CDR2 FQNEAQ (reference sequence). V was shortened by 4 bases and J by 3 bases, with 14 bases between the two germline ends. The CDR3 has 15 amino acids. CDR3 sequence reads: CASSSPMGETDTQYF. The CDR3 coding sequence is TGTGCCAGCAGCTCCCCGATGGGGGAGACAGATACGCAGTATTTT.

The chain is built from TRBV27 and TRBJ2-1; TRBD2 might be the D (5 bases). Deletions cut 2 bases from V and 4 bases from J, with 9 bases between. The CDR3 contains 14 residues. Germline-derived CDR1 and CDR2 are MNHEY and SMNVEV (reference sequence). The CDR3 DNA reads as TGTGCCAGCAGTTTAGAAAGCGGTTACAATGAGCAGTTCTTC. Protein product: CASSLESGYNEQFF.

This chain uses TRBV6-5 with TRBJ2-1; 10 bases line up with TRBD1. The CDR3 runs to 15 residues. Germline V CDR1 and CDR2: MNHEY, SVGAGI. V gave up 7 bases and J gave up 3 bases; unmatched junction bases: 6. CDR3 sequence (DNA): TGTGCCAGCACTCAAAGGGACAGGGGCTACAATGAGCAGTTCTTC. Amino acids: CASTQRDRGYNEQFF.

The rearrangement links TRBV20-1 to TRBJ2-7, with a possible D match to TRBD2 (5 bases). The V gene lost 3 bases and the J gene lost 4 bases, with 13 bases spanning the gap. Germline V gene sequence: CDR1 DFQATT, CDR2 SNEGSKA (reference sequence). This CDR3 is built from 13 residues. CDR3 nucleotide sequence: TGCAGTGCTAGTGCTAGCATCTCGTACGAGCAGTACTTC. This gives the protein CSASASISYEQYF.

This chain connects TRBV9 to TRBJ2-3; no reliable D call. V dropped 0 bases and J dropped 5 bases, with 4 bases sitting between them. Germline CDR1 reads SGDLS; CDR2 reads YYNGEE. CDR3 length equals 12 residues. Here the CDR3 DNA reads TGTGCCAGCAGCGTAGGGGGAGATACGCAGTATTTT. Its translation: CASSVGGDTQYF.

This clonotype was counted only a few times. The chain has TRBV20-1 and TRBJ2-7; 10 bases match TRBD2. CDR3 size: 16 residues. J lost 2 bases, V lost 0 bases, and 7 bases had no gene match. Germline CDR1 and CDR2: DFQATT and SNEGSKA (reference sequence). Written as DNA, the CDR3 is TGCAGTGCTAGAGATCTTCGGACTAGCGGAACCTACGAGCAGTACTTC. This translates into CSARDLRTSGTYEQYF.

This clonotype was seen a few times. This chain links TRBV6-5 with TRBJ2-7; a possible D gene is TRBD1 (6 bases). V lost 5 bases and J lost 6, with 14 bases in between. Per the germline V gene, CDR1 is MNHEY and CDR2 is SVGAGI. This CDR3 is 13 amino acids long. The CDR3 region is CASSPRGGVEQYF. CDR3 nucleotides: TGTGCCAGCAGTCCCCGAGGGGGTGTCGAGCAGTACTTC.

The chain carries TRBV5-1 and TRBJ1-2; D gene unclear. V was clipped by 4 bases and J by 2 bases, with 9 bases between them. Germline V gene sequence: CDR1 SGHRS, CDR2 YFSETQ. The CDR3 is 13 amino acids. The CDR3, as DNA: TGCGCCAGCAGCCTCACGAAAAACTATGGCTACACCTTC. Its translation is CASSLTKNYGYTF.

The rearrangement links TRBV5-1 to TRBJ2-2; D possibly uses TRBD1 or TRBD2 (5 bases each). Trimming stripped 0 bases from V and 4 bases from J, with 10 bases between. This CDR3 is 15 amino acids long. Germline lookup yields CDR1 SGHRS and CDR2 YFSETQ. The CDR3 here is CASSLEGETTGELFF. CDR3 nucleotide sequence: TGCGCCAGCAGCTTGGAAGGGGAGACCACCGGGGAGCTGTTTTTT.

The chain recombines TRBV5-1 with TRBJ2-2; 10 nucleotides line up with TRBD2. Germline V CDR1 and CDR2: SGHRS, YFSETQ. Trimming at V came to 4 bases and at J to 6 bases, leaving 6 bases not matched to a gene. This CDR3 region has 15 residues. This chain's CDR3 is CASSVPGLAPGELFF. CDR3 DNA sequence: TGCGCCAGCAGCGTACCGGGACTAGCGCCCGGGGAGCTGTTTTTT.

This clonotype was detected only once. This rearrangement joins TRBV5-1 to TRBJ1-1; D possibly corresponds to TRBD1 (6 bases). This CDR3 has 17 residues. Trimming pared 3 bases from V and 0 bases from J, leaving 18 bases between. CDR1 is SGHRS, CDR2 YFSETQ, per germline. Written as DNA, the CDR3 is TGCGCCAGCAGCTCCCGGGACAAGGGGATTCTGAACACTGAAGCTTTCTTT. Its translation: CASSSRDKGILNTEAFF.

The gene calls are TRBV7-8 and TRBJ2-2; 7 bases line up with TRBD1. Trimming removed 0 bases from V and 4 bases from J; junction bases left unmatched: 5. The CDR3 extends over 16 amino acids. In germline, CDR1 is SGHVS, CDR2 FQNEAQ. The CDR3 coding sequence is TGTGCCAGCAGCTTAGCATCGGCAGGGGGCACCGGGGAGCTGTTTTTT. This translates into CASSLASAGGTGELFF.

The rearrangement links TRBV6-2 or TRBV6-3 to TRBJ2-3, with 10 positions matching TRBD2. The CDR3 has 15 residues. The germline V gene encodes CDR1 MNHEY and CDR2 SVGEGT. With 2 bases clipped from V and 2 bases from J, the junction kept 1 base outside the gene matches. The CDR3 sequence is CASSYSGGATDTQYF. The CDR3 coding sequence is TGTGCCAGCAGTTACAGCGGGGGGGCCACAGATACGCAGTATTTT.

CDR3 nucleotides: TGTGCCAGCAGCCAAGATGGGGGCTATGGCTACACCTTC. Translated: CASSQDGGYGYTF. The gene calls are TRBV3-1 and TRBJ1-2; TRBD1 is a possible D gene (5 bases). The CDR3 consists of 13 residues. The V gene lost 0 bases and the J gene lost 4 bases, with 6 bases spanning the gap. Germline CDR1 LGHDT, CDR2 YNNKEL (reference sequence).

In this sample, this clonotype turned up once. The CDR3 DNA sequence: TGTGCCAGCAGTGTTCTTCAACAGGGGAGTGGCGATACGCAGTATTTT. It codes for CASSVLQQGSGDTQYF. This chain connects TRBV6-1 to TRBJ2-3; 7 bases align to TRBD1. Germline assignment: CDR1 MNHNS and CDR2 SASEGT. V shed 4 bases and J 6 bases; nucleotides not matched to a gene: 13. CDR3 length equals 16 residues.

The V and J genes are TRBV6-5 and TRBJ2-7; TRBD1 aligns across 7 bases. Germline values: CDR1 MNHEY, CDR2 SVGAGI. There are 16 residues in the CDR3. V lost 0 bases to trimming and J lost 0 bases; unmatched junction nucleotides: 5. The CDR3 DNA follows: TGTGCCAGCAGTTACTCTACTGGACAGGCCTCCTACGAGCAGTACTTC. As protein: CASSYSTGQASYEQYF.

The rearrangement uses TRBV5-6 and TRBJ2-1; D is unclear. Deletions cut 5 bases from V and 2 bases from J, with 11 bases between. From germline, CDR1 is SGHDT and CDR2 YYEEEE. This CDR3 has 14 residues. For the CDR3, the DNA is TGTGCCAGCAGGGCCAGCGAGGCCTACAATGAGCAGTTCTTC. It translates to CASRASEAYNEQFF.

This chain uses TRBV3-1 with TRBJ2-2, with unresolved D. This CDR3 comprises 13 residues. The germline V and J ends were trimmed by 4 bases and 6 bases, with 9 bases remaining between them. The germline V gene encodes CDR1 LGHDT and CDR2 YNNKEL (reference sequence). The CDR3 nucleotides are TGTGCCAGCAGCCTGACTTTGCCCGGGGAGCTGTTTTTT. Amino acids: CASSLTLPGELFF. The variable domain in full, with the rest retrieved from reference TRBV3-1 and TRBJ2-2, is DTAVSQTPKYLVTQMGNDKSIKCEQNLGHDTMYWYKQDSKKFLKIMFSYNNKELIINETVPNRFSPKSPDKAHLNLHINSLELGDSAVYFCASSLTLPGELFFGEGSRLTVL.

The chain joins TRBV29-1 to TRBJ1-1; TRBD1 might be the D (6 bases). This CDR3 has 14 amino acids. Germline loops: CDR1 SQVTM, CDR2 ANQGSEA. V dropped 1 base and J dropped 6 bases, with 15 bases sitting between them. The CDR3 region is CSVEGVQGLAEAFF. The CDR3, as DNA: TGCAGCGTTGAAGGTGTGCAGGGGCTGGCTGAAGCTTTCTTT.